The T cell receptor beta chain described here comes from a study of PD-1 blockade in classical Hodgkin lymphoma. Notes on the study in general: What drove the repertoire differences, possibly disease activity or prior therapy, has not been defined. Diversity in CD4+ TCRs, unlike that measured in CD8+ TCRs, had risen significantly by C4D1.

Germline-derived CDR1 and CDR2 are MDHEN and SYDVKM. V lost 5 bases and J lost 0, with 8 bases in between. The CDR3 is 14 amino acids. Sequenced by immunoSEQ multiplex PCR; TCRdb stores in-frame clones only, minus some. The table includes roughly 41,000 clones, about 91% detected once. As to this clone: Its target is not known.

All the patients suffered relapse after autologous stem cell transplantation, and brentuximab vedotin exposure differed. This chain connects TRBV28 to TRBJ1-5; D gene ambiguous. This TCR came from a human donor with classical Hodgkin lymphoma. The specimen was peripheral blood mononuclear cells (PBMCs), collected before the second cycle of nivolumab. CDR3 bases: TGTGCCAGCAGTACCAGGTATAGCAATCAGCCCCAGCATTTT. Translated: CASSTRYSNQPQHF.